The clone carrying this T cell receptor (beta chain) was detected many times. Its target is not known. In building TCR beta libraries, iRepertoire HTBI primers were used together with Arm-PCR of CDR3 regions. MiXCR, run by TCRdb on the multiplex PCR reads, gives a single entry per CDR3 protein. The sample has 350,000 to 500,000 distinct CDR3 sequences, approximately 22% seen once. The data belong to a study of regulatory T cells in long-lasting Graves disease. Study observations and caveats: The analysis examined peripheral blood only and excluded thyroid tissue. Between persistent patients, 2,500 to 3,500 public clonotypes were shared, exceeding the 950 to 1,000 shared between new patients. Favored usage of TRBV28, TRBJ1-2 and TRBJ2-5 was recorded in persistent disease.

The CDR3 covers 15 residues. Germline V gene sequence: CDR1 MDHEN, CDR2 SYDVKM. With 4 bases removed from V and 4 bases from J, the gap between germline ends came to 13 bases. Time point indicated: persistent/refractory GD, antithyroid drugs over 5 years with positive TRAb. PBMC-derived RNA was used for the TCR library. As a group, patients came from one endocrinology department in Xi'an, China. This receptor was taken from a female donor with Graves disease. The J gene is TRBJ2-2, the V gene TRBV28; D might be TRBD2 (6 bases). The source material was peripheral blood mononuclear cells (PBMCs), sampled when the disease was refractory, from a patient treated with antithyroid drugs. CDR3 DNA sequence: TGTGCCAGCAGTTCTCCCGGGAGTGCCACCGGGGAGCTGTTTTTT. It encodes CASSSPGSATGELFF.